A selection of T cell receptor beta chains follows, all from one sample in a study of response to subunit inactivated influenza vaccine. TCRdb ran MiXCR on the RT-PCR reads and lists one entry per CDR3 protein. The sample lists more than 200,000 distinct CDR3 sequences, 12% occurring once. This material consisted of non-naive T cells sorted from PBMCs, taken about 14 days before vaccination. The receptor set was obtained from a man aged 50-60 years who received an inactivated influenza vaccine. Each CDR3 is given with its conserved first and last residue. A D gene is named only where the DNA matches it firmly. Only part of the rows carry a size: once, few, many, or a class if the clone is expanded.

CDR3 DNA	CDR3 protein	clone size	V gene	D gene	J gene
TGCGCCAGCAGCTTGATGGGACAGGGGATATACGAGCAGTACTTC	CASSLMGQGIYEQYF	-	TRBV5-1	TRBD1	TRBJ2-7
TGTGCCGGCAGCCAAGATCCTAACAGGGAGGGAACCCGAGGGCAGTTCTTC	CAGSQDPNREGTRGQFF	-	TRBV14	-	TRBJ2-1
TGTGCCAGCACCCGAGCCCGGGGGACAGATACGCAGTATTTT	CASTRARGTDTQYF	few	TRBV6-1	-	TRBJ2-3
TGTGCCTGGAGTCTCGTCGGGGGAGTCCCTACCTACACCTTC	CAWSLVGGVPTYTF	-	TRBV30	-	TRBJ1-2
TGTGCCAGCAGCCAGATTTCAGGCAGGGTCGAGCAGTACTTC	CASSQISGRVEQYF	few	TRBV3-1	-	TRBJ2-7
TGTGCCAGCAGCTCCTCAAGTGCTAATGAAAAACTGTTTTTT	CASSSSSANEKLFF	-	TRBV7-9	-	TRBJ1-4
TGTGCCAGCAGCGTAGCCCAGGGGGCTGGAGAGACCCAGTACTTC	CASSVAQGAGETQYF	few	TRBV9	TRBD1	TRBJ2-5
TGCGCCAGCAGCTTGGGTTCAGGTAGCGATCAAGAGACCCAGTACTTC	CASSLGSGSDQETQYF	-	TRBV5-1	-	TRBJ2-5
TGCGCCAGCAGCTTGGAGGGTGGGAGCAATCAGCCCCAGCATTTT	CASSLEGGSNQPQHF	few	TRBV5-1	-	TRBJ1-5
TGTGCCAGCAGTTTAAGACTAGCGGGGTACAATGAGCAGTTCTTC	CASSLRLAGYNEQFF	few	TRBV27	TRBD2	TRBJ2-1
TGTGCCAGCAGCCAAGTATTTGTCCCTAGCGGGAGTTACGCAGATACGCAGTATTTT	CASSQVFVPSGSYADTQYF	few	TRBV3-1	TRBD2	TRBJ2-3
TGCAGTGCCCCGGCCCCCCCCATCCGTGAAAAACTGTTTTTT	CSAPAPPIREKLFF	-	TRBV20-1	-	TRBJ1-4
TGTGCCAGCAGCTTGGATCAGGGCCCCGCTTTCTTT	CASSLDQGPAFF	few	TRBV5-4	-	TRBJ1-1
TGCAGTGCTAGACCAGGGGGCATAACCTACAATGAGCAGTTCTTC	CSARPGGITYNEQFF	-	TRBV20-1	TRBD1	TRBJ2-1
TGTGCCAGCAGTGGCGACAGAACTCCTAACTATGGCTACACCTTC	CASSGDRTPNYGYTF	-	TRBV2	-	TRBJ1-2
TGTGCCAGCAGCCTTAACCCCCCTAGCGGACTGAGCACAGATACGCAGTATTTT	CASSLNPPSGLSTDTQYF	few	TRBV11-2	TRBD2	TRBJ2-3
TGTGCCAGCAGTTCCCCGGACAGGGTCGGAGGAAACACCATATATTTT	CASSSPDRVGGNTIYF	-	TRBV6-5	TRBD1	TRBJ1-3
TGCTGTGCTAGAGATGGGAAAAAGCAGGCGGGGGATTCACCCCTCCACTTT	CCARDGKKQAGDSPLHF	-	TRBV20-1	-	TRBJ1-6
TGTGCCAGCAGTGCCAACCCGGGGGGGGTAGCGAGGAATGAGCAGCTCTTC	CASSANPGGVARNEQLF	-	TRBV6-1	TRBD2	TRBJ2-1
TGTGCCAGCAGCTCTTCCACGGCTTGGTCACCCCTCCACTTT	CASSSSTAWSPLHF	-	TRBV9	-	TRBJ1-6
TGTGCCAGCAGATACGACCGGGCGAAAACGTTTACTAGCGGGAGGGCTAGCTCCTACAATGAGCAGTTCTTC	CASRYDRAKTFTSGRASSYNEQFF	-	TRBV6-2/TRBV6-3	TRBD2	TRBJ2-1
TGCAGCGTTGTATGGACTAGCGGGAGTAACTACGAGCAGTACTTC	CSVVWTSGSNYEQYF	-	TRBV29-1	TRBD2	TRBJ2-7
TGCGCCAGCAGCCAAGGACAGGGTGATAACTATGGCTACACCTTC	CASSQGQGDNYGYTF	many	TRBV5-1	TRBD1	TRBJ1-2
TGCAGTGCTAGTTGGGTTGCATCCGGACAGGGGTTCCATGGCTACACCTTC	CSASWVASGQGFHGYTF	many	TRBV20-1	TRBD1	TRBJ1-2
TGCAGCGTTGAAGATCGCCGTAGACTCTCCTACGAGCAGTACTTC	CSVEDRRRLSYEQYF	many	TRBV29-1	-	TRBJ2-7
TGTGCCAGCAGTACAGGTCCCTTCGAGCAGTACTTC	CASSTGPFEQYF	few	TRBV6-5	-	TRBJ2-7
TGTGCCAGCAGCCGGTGGGAAAGCACAGATACGCAGTATTTT	CASSRWESTDTQYF	many	TRBV7-2	-	TRBJ2-3
TGCAGTGCTAGAGACACTAGCGGGAGGGTCTACAATGAGCAGTTCTTC	CSARDTSGRVYNEQFF	few	TRBV20-1	TRBD2	TRBJ2-1
TGTGCCAGCAGTTCCCCCGGGACTAGTGGGGATGAGCAGTACTTC	CASSSPGTSGDEQYF	-	TRBV28	TRBD2	TRBJ2-7